This passage covers 13 T cell receptor beta chains from one sample sequenced in a study of early T cells in non-severe SARS-CoV-2 infection. TCRdb re-analysed the 5' RACE reads in MiXCR, keeping a single row per CDR3 protein. The sample lists tens of thousands of distinct CDR3 sequences; roughly 10% were seen once. Sequences were obtained from whole blood. The receptors here all came from an adult who was a healthcare worker with PCR-confirmed SARS-CoV-2 infection or an uninfected control (not recorded which).

This clonotype showed up just a few times. V is TRBV3-1 and J is TRBJ2-7, with D possibly being TRBD1 or TRBD2 (6 bases each). Trimming took off 3 bases at V and 12 bases at J, with 12 bases between the two ends. The germline CDR1 and CDR2 sequences are LGHDT and YNNKEL (reference sequence). The CDR3 length is 11 residues. CDR3 amino acids: CASSQAGGAYF. CDR3 DNA sequence: TGTGCCAGCAGCCAGGCCGGGGGCGCGTACTTC.

Many counts were recorded for this clonotype. This rearrangement joins TRBV6-2 or TRBV6-3 to TRBJ2-2; 8 bases align to TRBD1. This CDR3 contains 15 residues. The ends lost 3 bases at V and 5 bases at J; junction bases unmatched: 5. Germline V gene sequence: CDR1 MNHEY, CDR2 SVGEGT. CDR3 bases: TGTGCCAGCAGTTATCAGGGGGCCGTGACCGGGGAGCTGTTTTTT. Amino acids: CASSYQGAVTGELFF.

This clonotype appeared many times. The gene calls are TRBV12-3 or TRBV12-4 and TRBJ2-2, with TRBD2 matching 9 bases. There are 16 residues in the CDR3. The junction had 7 bases not matched to a gene; V was cut back by 4 bases and J by 4 bases. In DNA form, the CDR3 reads TGTGCCAGCAGTTACAAAGCGGGAGGAGGCACCGGGGAGCTGTTTTTT. Encoded protein: CASSYKAGGGTGELFF.

This clonotype was seen many times. The chain is built from TRBV6-5 and TRBJ1-2; no definite D call. V was clipped by 0 bases and J by 4 bases, with 12 bases between them. This CDR3 region has 15 residues. Germline loops: CDR1 MNHEY, CDR2 SVGAGI. The chain's CDR3 is CASSYSVGGAYGYTF. Written as DNA, the CDR3 is TGTGCCAGCAGTTACTCAGTGGGCGGCGCCTATGGCTACACCTTC.

This clonotype was picked up a small number of times. The J gene is TRBJ2-1, the V gene TRBV29-1; perhaps TRBD2 as D (6 bases). CDR1 SQVTM and CDR2 ANQGSEA come from the germline V gene. V was pared by 4 bases and J by 8 bases, with 9 bases between. CDR3 length equals 11 residues. CDR3 in DNA: TGCAGCGTTGGATCGGGAGATGAGCAGTTCTTC. Protein: CSVGSGDEQFF.

Many counts were recorded for this clonotype. J is TRBJ2-1 and V is TRBV9, with 8 bases that match TRBD1. Trimming cost V 3 bases and J 2 bases; bases outside gene matches: 1. Germline V gene lookup returns CDR1 SGDLS and CDR2 YYNGEE. The CDR3 length is 14 residues. CDR3 in amino acids: CASSEGQAYNEQFF. CDR3 sequence (DNA): TGTGCCAGCAGCGAGGGACAGGCCTACAATGAGCAGTTCTTC.

This clonotype was seen at least ten times. This chain connects TRBV5-5 to TRBJ1-4; 8 positions agree with TRBD1. Unmatched junction bases numbered 7, after V lost 2 bases and J lost 4 bases. CDR3 length: 16 residues. CDR1 and CDR2 from the germline V gene are SGHKS and YYEKEE (reference sequence). CDR3 nucleotides: TGTGCCAGCAGCTTCCGGGACAGGCCCTTTAATGAAAAACTGTTTTTT. This codes for CASSFRDRPFNEKLFF. Full variable domain (outside the CDR3, taken from reference TRBV5-5 and TRBJ1-4): DAGVTQSPTHLIKTRGQQVTLRCSPISGHKSVSWYQQVLGQGPQFIFQYYEKEERGRGNFPDRFSARQFPNYSSELNVNALLLGDSALYLCASSFRDRPFNEKLFFGSGTQLSVL.

V gene TRBV7-2 combines with J gene TRBJ2-1; D not resolved. Germline V gene sequence: CDR1 SGHTA, CDR2 FQGNSA. The V and J ends lost 0 bases and 5 bases respectively, with 5 bases between them. This CDR3 has 13 amino acids. CDR3 nucleotide sequence: TGTGCCAGCAGCTTAGCGCGTCACAATGAGCAGTTCTTC. This gives the protein CASSLARHNEQFF.

This clonotype was seen more than once but under ten times. V is TRBV3-1 and J is TRBJ1-1, with D perhaps matching TRBD1 (5 bases). There are 14 residues in the CDR3. CDR1 LGHDT and CDR2 YNNKEL come from the germline V gene (reference sequence). V lost 5 bases and J lost 4, with 14 bases in between. The CDR3 protein is CASSNGGVSTEAFF. DNA of the CDR3: TGTGCCAGCAGCAACGGGGGGGTCAGCACTGAAGCTTTCTTT.

The chain has TRBV19 and TRBJ2-3; D is uncertain. The length of the CDR3 is 14 residues. V lost 5 bases to trimming and J lost 9 bases, with 18 bases between them. The germline CDR1 and CDR2 sequences are LNHDA and SQIVND (reference sequence). CDR3 protein: CASSVGDGFATQYF. CDR3 nucleotides: TGTGCCAGTAGTGTAGGAGACGGATTCGCGACGCAGTATTTT.

In its sample, this clonotype was seen many times. This chain links TRBV27 with TRBJ1-5; a possible D gene is TRBD1 (5 bases). From germline, CDR1 is MNHEY and CDR2 SMNVEV (reference sequence). The V end was cut by 6 bases, the J end by 5 bases, with 14 bases between. The CDR3 has 14 amino acids. The CDR3 sequence: CASSPGIGDQPQHF. The CDR3 DNA follows: TGTGCCAGCAGCCCAGGGATCGGAGATCAGCCCCAGCATTTT.

At least ten counts were recorded for this clonotype. V usage is TRBV6-2 or TRBV6-3 and J usage is TRBJ2-1; no firm D call. Trimming removed 3 bases at V and 0 bases at J, with 6 bases between. The germline gives CDR1 MNHEY, CDR2 SVGEGT. The CDR3 covers 14 residues. The CDR3 coding sequence is TGTGCCAGCAGTTATAAAGGCTCCTACAATGAGCAGTTCTTC. Amino acids: CASSYKGSYNEQFF.

This clonotype has at least ten counts. The V call is TRBV18, the J call TRBJ2-1, with D perhaps TRBD1 or TRBD2 (5 bases each). Per germline, CDR1 KGHSH and CDR2 LQKENI. The CDR3 sequence is 14 residues long. Trimming pared 6 bases from V and 5 bases from J, leaving 14 bases between. For the CDR3, the DNA is TGTGCCAGCTCTAGGGACCGGCTGAACAATGAGCAGTTCTTC. Its protein is CASSRDRLNNEQFF.